Following are 27 T cell receptor beta chains from one sample sequenced in a study of cytomegalovirus exposure and HLA in healthy donors. The PCR ran on 60 Vbeta and 13 Jbeta primers. Sequencing used immunoSEQ multiplex PCR; TCRdb keeps in-frame clones, though not all of them. There are about 93,000 clones in the sample; around three quarters occur only once, and approximately 7.5% lies in the top ten. Sequencing was done on a sample of PBMCs. These receptors came from a man under 40 in good health and CMV-seronegative.

This chain links TRBV30 with TRBJ2-5; D possibly corresponds to TRBD1 (5 bases). This CDR3 has 15 residues. Germline lookup yields CDR1 GTSNPN and CDR2 SVGIG (reference sequence). V gave up 5 bases and J gave up 5 bases, with 21 bases separating them. The CDR3 loop reads CAWSGIRIGEETQYF. The CDR3 coding sequence is TGTGCCTGGTCAGGGATAAGGATAGGTGAGGAGACCCAGTACTTC.

Concerning this clone: One junction end does not reproduce the germline sequence, and a read error may be involved. DNA for the CDR3: TGTGCCAGCACCAAAGCAGGGTCTGCAAACACCATATATTTT. Translated: CASTKAGSANTIYF. V gene TRBV13 combines with J gene TRBJ1-3, with a tentative D call TRBD1 (5 bases). Looked up from germline, CDR1 is PRHDT and CDR2 is FYEKMQ (reference sequence). The CDR3 spans 14 residues.

The chain is built from TRBV21-1 and TRBJ1-2. TRBV21-1 is deemed a pseudogene. The CDR3 totals 14 residues. This CDR3 reads CASSEGGAFYGYTF. The CDR3 region has the DNA TGTGCCAGCAGCGAGGGCGGAGCCTTCTATGGCTACACCTTC.

The chain is built from TRBV4-2 and TRBJ1-5, with TRBD1 matching over 10 bases. CDR1 is LGHNA, CDR2 YNFKEQ, per germline. This CDR3 has 15 amino acids. After removal of 4 bases from V and 5 bases from J, the junction contained 5 bases not matched to a gene. In DNA form, the CDR3 reads TGTGCCAGCAGCCCAGAGGGACAGGGGTATCAGCCCCAGCATTTT. It translates to CASSPEGQGYQPQHF.

This rearrangement joins TRBV5-1 to TRBJ1-2; D is possibly TRBD1 (6 bases). Germline V gene data show CDR1 as SGHRS and CDR2 as YFSETQ. CDR3 length: 14 residues. V lost 4 bases and J 4 bases, leaving 14 bases between the germline ends. The CDR3 spells CASSDAGTFYGYTF. The CDR3 nucleotides are TGCGCCAGCAGCGACGCCGGGACATTCTATGGCTACACCTTC.

The genes are TRBV5-1 and TRBJ2-2, with D hard to call. Trimming removed 1 base at V and 1 base at J, with 8 bases between. The V gene's germline CDR1 is SGHRS and CDR2 YFSETQ. This CDR3 is 15 amino acids long. The CDR3 region is CASSLHRQNTGELFF. For the CDR3, the DNA is TGCGCCAGCAGCTTGCACAGACAGAACACCGGGGAGCTGTTTTTT.

This clone was picked up one time. The rearrangement links TRBV7-2 to TRBJ1-1; 7 bases fit TRBD1. CDR1 and CDR2 (germline): SGHTA, FQGNSA. The CDR3 has 13 residues. The ends lost 4 bases at V and 8 bases at J; junction bases unmatched: 7. The CDR3 region is CASSSTGEREAFF. Here the CDR3 DNA reads TGTGCCAGCAGCTCTACAGGGGAGAGGGAAGCTTTCTTT.

The chain uses TRBV27 and TRBJ2-5; the match to TRBD1 covers 8 bases. The CDR3 has 15 residues. J gave up 4 bases and V 7 bases, and 11 bases lay outside the gene matches. The germline V gene encodes CDR1 MNHEY and CDR2 SMNVEV (reference sequence). The CDR3 DNA follows: TGTGCCAGCAAGGACAGGGCTAACCCGGGAGAGACCCAGTACTTC. Residues: CASKDRANPGETQYF.

The chain employs TRBV7-6 and TRBJ2-3; TRBD2 matches at 7 bases. This CDR3 contains 16 residues. V was clipped by 6 bases and J by 3 bases; unmatched bases: 12. CDR1 is SGHVS, CDR2 FNYEAQ, per germline. CDR3 DNA: TGTGCCAGCAGTTCCTGGGGGAGGGAGGGAACAGATACGCAGTATTTT. This encodes CASSSWGREGTDTQYF.

This chain joins TRBV5-6 and TRBJ2-3; no clear D. Germline V gene lookup returns CDR1 SGHDT and CDR2 YYEEEE. Trimming cost V 4 bases and J 0 bases, with 6 bases left between them. The CDR3 totals 13 residues. CDR3 in amino acids: CASSLQSTDTQYF. As DNA, the CDR3 is TGTGCCAGCAGCCTCCAGAGCACAGATACGCAGTATTTT.

V usage is TRBV7-6 and J usage is TRBJ1-2; 7 nucleotides align to TRBD1. The length of the CDR3 is 15 residues. Looked up from germline, CDR1 is SGHVS and CDR2 is FNYEAQ. V lost 3 bases to trimming and J lost 4 bases; unmatched junction nucleotides: 8. CDR3: CASSFSPDRAYGYTF. The CDR3 nucleotides read TGTGCCAGCAGCTTTTCCCCCGACAGGGCCTATGGCTACACCTTC.

The chain employs TRBV15 and TRBJ2-2; tentative D call: TRBD1 (5 bases). The CDR3 covers 14 residues. Trimming pared 1 base from V and 4 bases from J, leaving 7 bases between. Germline V CDR1 and CDR2: LNHNV, YYDKDF (reference sequence). CDR3 DNA sequence: TGTGCCACCAGCAGAGCCCAGGGCACCGGGGAGCTGTTTTTT. Amino acids: CATSRAQGTGELFF.

This clone was counted between two and nine times. The genes are TRBV19 and TRBJ1-1; maybe TRBD1 (5 bases). The CDR3 consists of 14 residues. Looked up from germline, CDR1 is LNHDA and CDR2 is SQIVND (reference sequence). Trimming cost V 3 bases and J 2 bases, with 10 bases left between them. CDR3 coding DNA: TGTGCCAGTAGTATTGACAGATTTAACACTGAAGCTTTCTTT. It yields the protein CASSIDRFNTEAFF.

On this clone: Additional DNA sequences in this sample encode the identical CDR3. The chain is built from TRBV5-6 and TRBJ2-3, with D possibly matching TRBD1 (5 bases). There are 16 residues in the CDR3. With 8 bases removed from V and 3 bases from J, the gap between germline ends came to 22 bases. The germline V gene has CDR1 SGHDT and CDR2 YYEEEE. Here the CDR3 reads CASSRLDKPLTDTQYF. The DNA for the CDR3 is TGTGCCAGTAGCAGGCTGGACAAACCCCTGACAGATACGCAGTATTTT.

The rearrangement uses TRBV4-1 and TRBJ2-3; TRBD2 aligns across 9 bases. J was trimmed by 1 base and V by 0 bases; bases with no gene match: 8. Germline CDR1 reads MGHRA; CDR2 reads YSYEKL. This CDR3 has 18 residues. The DNA for the CDR3 is TGCGCCAGCAGCCAAGAGTATAGCGGGGGTCGAGGCACAGATACGCAGTATTTT. Translating it yields CASSQEYSGGRGTDTQYF.

The V gene is TRBV23-1, the J gene TRBJ2-3, with 14 bases identical to TRBD2. TRBV23-1 is filed as an ORF, its function uncertain. The V segment lost 3 bases and the J segment 3 bases; nucleotides outside the gene matches: 23. This CDR3 has 23 residues. This CDR3 is CASSHHVPGQEIRTSGRTDTQYF. The CDR3 DNA is TGCGCCAGCAGTCACCACGTACCGGGACAGGAGATAAGGACTAGCGGGAGGACAGATACGCAGTATTTT.

The rearrangement links TRBV2 to TRBJ2-7; D possibly corresponds to TRBD2 (6 bases). From germline, CDR1 is SNHLY and CDR2 FYNNEI. CDR3 size: 13 residues. Trimming shortened V by 7 bases and J by 6 bases, and 16 bases separated the two germline ends. CDR3 DNA: TGTGCCAGCACCTCGGACAAGGGAGGCGAGCAGTACTTC. As protein: CASTSDKGGEQYF.

The chain employs TRBV6-1 and TRBJ2-7, with 7 bases aligning to TRBD2. The germline gives CDR1 MNHNS, CDR2 SASEGT. The CDR3 runs to 15 residues. Losses at the gene ends were 10 bases for V and 3 bases for J; bases not matched to a gene: 15. As DNA, the CDR3 is TGTGCCACCTCAAGTCGGGCGGGAGAGTTCTACGAGCAGTACTTC. This codes for CATSSRAGEFYEQYF.

This clone has just one count. The rearrangement uses TRBV5-1 and TRBJ2-1; 9 bases are a match to TRBD2. Germline CDR1 and CDR2: SGHRS and YFSETQ. V was clipped by 1 base and J by 4 bases; unmatched bases: 9. The CDR3 has 17 residues. The CDR3 reads CASSLYHSGSRYNEQFF. The CDR3 bases are TGCGCCAGCAGCTTGTATCATAGCGGGAGTAGGTACAATGAGCAGTTCTTC.

The V call is TRBV6-5, the J call TRBJ1-1; 9 positions match TRBD1. There are 12 residues in the CDR3. CDR1 and CDR2 from the germline V gene are MNHEY and SVGAGI. V gave up 6 bases and J gave up 5 bases; unmatched junction bases: 1. CDR3 region: CASRDRGTEAFF. The CDR3, as DNA: TGTGCCAGCAGAGACAGGGGGACTGAAGCTTTCTTT.

The chain links TRBV5-8 to TRBJ1-6; unclear D gene. Trimming shortened V by 0 bases and J by 13 bases, and 11 bases separated the two germline ends. Per the germline V gene, CDR1 is SGHTS and CDR2 is YDEGEE. The CDR3 sequence is 13 residues long. The CDR3 spells CASSLDGIPPLHF. The CDR3 nucleotides read TGTGCCAGCAGCTTGGACGGGATCCCCCCCCTCCACTTT.

J is TRBJ1-2 and V is TRBV9; a possible D gene is TRBD1 (6 bases). V gave up 0 bases and J gave up 1 base, with 10 bases separating them. The CDR3 spans 15 residues. Germline CDR1 is SGDLS and CDR2 is YYNGEE. CDR3 in DNA: TGTGCCAGCAGCGTAGACCAGGGGAGTAACTATGGCTACACCTTC. It is translated as CASSVDQGSNYGYTF.

This chain joins TRBV6-1 and TRBJ2-5; D gene unclear. V was trimmed by 9 bases and J by 4 bases, leaving 18 bases between them. The germline gives CDR1 MNHNS, CDR2 SASEGT. The CDR3 covers 14 residues. The CDR3 loop is CASIPGPIGETQYF. The CDR3 DNA is TGTGCCAGTATTCCGGGTCCAATCGGAGAGACCCAGTACTTC.

The gene calls are TRBV7-7 and TRBJ2-1; D unclear. The CDR3 sequence is 14 residues long. V was shortened by 1 base and J by 7 bases, with 11 bases between the two germline ends. Germline lookup yields CDR1 SSHAT and CDR2 FNYEAQ (reference sequence). The CDR3 DNA is TGTGCCAGCAGCTTAGGCCTGACGGGTAATGAGCAGTTCTTC. Its protein is CASSLGLTGNEQFF.

This clone occurred once. The gene calls are TRBV27 and TRBJ1-6, with D possibly matching TRBD1 (5 bases). V lost 5 bases and J lost 11, with 16 bases in between. The CDR3 extends over 14 amino acids. Germline CDR1 and CDR2: MNHEY and SMNVEV (reference sequence). The CDR3: CASSPQRGGPPLHF. CDR3 sequence (DNA): TGTGCCAGCAGTCCACAGAGGGGAGGACCACCCCTCCACTTT.

This clone was seen a few times. This chain links TRBV18 with TRBJ1-4, with a tentative D call TRBD1 (6 bases). V lost 2 bases to trimming and J lost 0 bases, with 10 bases between them. Germline CDR1 is KGHSH and CDR2 is LQKENI. The CDR3 runs 16 residues. CDR3 residues: CASSPVQGTTNEKLFF. Written as DNA, the CDR3 is TGTGCCAGCTCACCAGTTCAGGGGACAACTAATGAAAAACTGTTTTTT.

V gene TRBV18 combines with J gene TRBJ1-3, with D maybe TRBD1 (6 bases). The CDR3 consists of 16 residues. Trimming cost V 3 bases and J 4 bases, with 16 bases left between them. Germline V lookup: CDR1 KGHSH, CDR2 LQKENI. The CDR3 is CASSPTTGQTGNTIYF. The DNA of the CDR3 is TGTGCCAGCTCACCGACGACAGGCCAGACAGGAAACACCATATATTTT. Supplemented by reference TRBV18 and TRBJ1-3, the full variable domain reads NAGVMQNPRHLVRRRGQEARLRCSPMKGHSHVYWYRQLPEEGLKFMVYLQKENIIDESGMPKERFSAEFPKEGPSILRIQQVVRGDSAAYFCASSPTTGQTGNTIYFGEGSWLTVV.